These 29 T cell receptor beta chains share one sample of origin, sequenced in a study of T cells in Graves' hyperthyroidism and ophthalmopathy. Amplified TCR beta CDR3 regions came from RNA transcripts. The HTBI set primed first-round TCR CDR3 RT-PCR. Via MiXCR, TCRdb re-called the multiplex PCR reads, giving one row per CDR3 protein. The sample records 330,000 or so distinct CDR3 sequences, less than 20% being singletons. Sequencing was done on a sample of blood. The origin of the receptors is a man aged 50-59 years with Graves' ophthalmopathy.

The V and J genes are TRBV2 and TRBJ2-7; D ambiguous. This CDR3 has 11 amino acids. Germline V gene sequence: CDR1 SNHLY, CDR2 FYNNEI. V shed 1 base and J shed 7 bases, with 5 bases lying between them. The CDR3 region is CASSEVREQYF. In DNA form, the CDR3 reads TGTGCCAGCAGTGAAGTGCGGGAGCAGTACTTC.

This clonotype was observed at least ten times. This rearrangement joins TRBV29-1 to TRBJ1-3, with D uncertain. This CDR3 contains 12 residues. In germline, CDR1 is SQVTM, CDR2 ANQGSEA. The V end lost 7 bases, the J end lost 3 bases, and 10 bases lay between the germline ends. The CDR3 coding sequence is TGCAGCGCCAAAGGGAATGGAAACACCATATATTTT. Its translation: CSAKGNGNTIYF.

The chain employs TRBV12-3 or TRBV12-4 and TRBJ2-4; no definite D call. This CDR3 has 14 residues. The V end lost 3 bases, the J end lost 8 bases, and 14 bases lay between the germline ends. The CDR3 reads CASSLFGTHDIQYF. The CDR3 coding sequence is TGTGCCAGCAGTTTGTTTGGTACTCACGACATTCAGTACTTC.

This clonotype was detected many times. The chain couples TRBV7-2 to TRBJ2-1; no clear D. Germline values: CDR1 SGHTA, CDR2 FQGNSA. The CDR3 is made up of 12 amino acids. Trimming took 1 base from V and 10 from J, leaving 8 bases between them. Here the CDR3 reads CASSLVTGEQFF. CDR3 DNA sequence: TGTGCCAGCAGCTTAGTGACTGGAGAGCAGTTCTTC. The entire variable domain, with the rest obtained from reference TRBV7-2 and TRBJ2-1, is as follows: GAGVSQSPSNKVTEKGKDVELRCDPISGHTALYWYRQSLGQGLEFLIYFQGNSAPDKSGLPSDRFSAERTGGSVSTLTIQRTQQEDSAVYLCASSLVTGEQFFGPGTRLTVL.

In its sample, this clonotype was seen many times. The chain recombines TRBV20-1 with TRBJ2-1; no firm D call. The CDR3 covers 11 residues. The germline CDR1 and CDR2 sequences are DFQATT and SNEGSKA (reference sequence). Trimming stripped 5 bases from V and 6 bases from J, with 8 bases between. CDR3 residues: CSAAEFNEQFF. CDR3 DNA: TGCAGTGCTGCTGAATTCAATGAGCAGTTCTTC.

The table lists this clonotype with many counts. This sequence joins TRBV28 and TRBJ2-5, with D possibly called TRBD1 or TRBD2 (5 bases each). Per the germline V gene, CDR1 is MDHEN and CDR2 is SYDVKM. The CDR3 is made up of 14 amino acids. Trimming removed 5 bases at V and 6 bases at J, with 16 bases between. The CDR3 here is CASSLSGTLKTQYF. CDR3 coding DNA: TGTGCCAGCAGTCTATCCGGGACCTTAAAGACCCAGTACTTC.

There are many counts of this clonotype. The V gene is TRBV27, the J gene TRBJ2-3, with a tentative D call TRBD1 (6 bases). The CDR3 has 15 amino acids. Germline V gene data show CDR1 as MNHEY and CDR2 as SMNVEV (reference sequence). V lost 6 bases, J lost 2 bases, and 15 bases lay in between. CDR3 in amino acids: CASSQGLHHTDTQYF. The CDR3 DNA is TGTGCCAGCAGCCAGGGGTTGCACCACACAGATACGCAGTATTTT.

A single count supports this clonotype. V and J are TRBV4-1 and TRBJ1-4; D is uncertain. V lost 1 base and J 5 bases, leaving 11 bases between the germline ends. Per the germline V gene, CDR1 is MGHRA and CDR2 is YSYEKL. This CDR3 comprises 15 residues. The CDR3 sequence: CASSQVALWNEKLFF. CDR3 bases: TGCGCCAGCAGCCAAGTGGCGTTGTGGAATGAAAAACTGTTTTTT.

This clonotype has ten or more counts. CDR3 DNA: TGTGCCAGCAGCGTAGACCCTAGCGGGAAAAGCCAAGAGACCCAGTACTTC. Its translation is CASSVDPSGKSQETQYF. This chain links TRBV9 with TRBJ2-5; TRBD2 matches 9 bases. V shed 0 bases, J shed 1 base, and the junction held 7 bases outside the gene matches. CDR1 is SGDLS, CDR2 YYNGEE, per germline. This CDR3 spans 17 amino acids.

This rearrangement joins TRBV28 to TRBJ2-1; TRBD1 matches at 11 bases. Losses at the gene ends were 5 bases for V and 8 bases for J; bases not matched to a gene: 11. This CDR3 region has 16 residues. CDR1 MDHEN and CDR2 SYDVKM come from the germline V gene. The CDR3 loop is CASSAYGTGGFDEQFF. In DNA, the CDR3 is TGTGCCAGCAGTGCATATGGGACAGGGGGATTCGATGAGCAGTTCTTC.

There are many counts of this clonotype. The chain couples TRBV12-3 or TRBV12-4 to TRBJ1-1; no definite D call. Trimming pared 6 bases from V and 5 bases from J, leaving 10 bases between. The CDR3 contains 12 residues. The CDR3 here is CASRDQRTEAFF. The CDR3 DNA is TGTGCCAGCAGGGATCAGAGAACTGAAGCTTTCTTT.

With respect to this clonotype: Possible read error: a much larger clone is one base away. The chain carries TRBV2 and TRBJ2-1, with D hard to call. Per the germline V gene, CDR1 is SNHLY and CDR2 is FYNNEI. This CDR3 region has 13 residues. CDR3 in amino acids: CASSEAGRNEQSF. CDR3 nucleotides: TGTGCCAGCAGTGAAGCTGGACGCAATGAGCAGTCCTTC.

The rearrangement joins TRBV19 to TRBJ1-5; D is uncertain. CDR1 is LNHDA and CDR2 is SQIVND in the germline V gene (reference sequence). The V end lost 7 bases, the J end lost 4 bases, and 20 bases lay between the germline ends. This CDR3 comprises 16 residues. The CDR3 here is CASNNPGNGLNQPQHF. The CDR3 DNA sequence: TGTGCCAGTAACAATCCCGGGAATGGGTTAAATCAGCCCCAGCATTTT.

This clonotype was observed many times. The chain uses TRBV5-1 and TRBJ2-2; D may be TRBD1 (6 bases). CDR3 length: 15 residues. The V gene lost 4 bases and the J gene lost 6 bases, with 16 bases spanning the gap. The germline gives CDR1 SGHRS, CDR2 YFSETQ. CDR3: CASSLRTASSGELFF. CDR3 sequence (DNA): TGCGCCAGCAGCCTCAGGACAGCTTCCTCCGGGGAGCTGTTTTTT. Full variable domain (missing parts from reference TRBV5-1 and TRBJ2-2): KAGVTQTPRYLIKTRGQQVTLSCSPISGHRSVSWYQQTPGQGLQFLFEYFSETQRNKGNFPGRFSGRQFSNSRSEMNVSTLELGDSALYLCASSLRTASSGELFFGEGSRLTVL.

A few counts support this clonotype. The V call is TRBV12-3 or TRBV12-4, the J call TRBJ2-2, with TRBD2 matching over 8 bases. V lost 8 bases to trimming and J lost 3 bases; unmatched junction nucleotides: 2. This CDR3 has 13 residues. The CDR3 nucleotides are TGTGCCAGCCGGCGGGGGGACACCGGGGAGCTGTTTTTT. It encodes CASRRGDTGELFF.

Turning to this clonotype: A much larger clone sits a single nucleotide away, making a read error possible. This rearrangement joins TRBV3-1 to TRBJ2-1; D might be TRBD2 (5 bases). The CDR3 is made up of 15 amino acids. CDR1 and CDR2 (germline): LGHDT, YNNKEL (reference sequence). The CDR3 sequence is CASRHTRSSYTEQFF. CDR3 in DNA: TGTGCCAGCAGACACACTAGGAGCTCCTACACTGAGCAGTTCTTC.

As to this clonotype: A much larger clone lies a single base off, so this may be a read error. V usage is TRBV11-2 and J usage is TRBJ2-2; D possibly corresponds to TRBD2 (6 bases). This CDR3 has 12 residues. Germline V gene data show CDR1 as SGHAT and CDR2 as FQNNGV. CDR3 sequence reads: CASRRNTGGLFF. The CDR3 DNA sequence: TGTGCCAGCAGGCGAAACACCGGGGGGCTGTTTTTT.

This clonotype was counted once. This may stem from a read error, because a much larger clone lies one nucleotide away. The J gene is TRBJ2-3, the V gene TRBV7-3, with no clear D. Trimming removed 1 base from V and 10 bases from J, with 12 bases in between. The CDR3 consists of 13 residues. Looked up from germline, CDR1 is SGHTA and CDR2 is FQGTGA. The chain's CDR3 is CASSLSHSDAQYF. The CDR3 DNA sequence: TGTGCCAGCAGCTTAAGTCATAGTGATGCGCAGTATTTT.

This clonotype has at least ten counts. V and J are TRBV12-3 or TRBV12-4 and TRBJ2-2; TRBD1 or TRBD2 may be the D gene (5 bases each). The CDR3 totals 14 residues. V was clipped by 8 bases and J by 2 bases, with 12 bases between them. Here the CDR3 reads CASRGAINTGELFF. In DNA form, the CDR3 reads TGTGCCAGCCGAGGGGCAATTAACACCGGGGAGCTGTTTTTT.

Details on this clonotype: A much larger clone differs from this one at a single base, so this may be a read error. No conserved phenylalanine or tryptophan is present at the end of the CDR3, so a read error is the likely explanation. This chain uses TRBV3-1 with TRBJ1-5, with no clear D. Per germline, CDR1 LGHDT and CDR2 YNNKEL (reference sequence). The CDR3 spans 16 residues. The ends were cut back, 1 base at V and 1 base at J, with 11 bases in the middle. CDR3 sequence: CASSQAAGGSNQPQHL. DNA for the CDR3: TGTGCCAGCAGCCAAGCTGCGGGAGGCAGCAATCAGCCCCAGCATCTT.

This clonotype showed up many times. The chain has TRBV11-3 and TRBJ2-3; D tentatively fits TRBD1 or TRBD2 (5 bases each). The V gene lost 2 bases and the J gene lost 0 bases, with 15 bases spanning the gap. The CDR3 covers 17 residues. Germline CDR1 is SGHNT and CDR2 is YENEEA. The CDR3 DNA follows: TGTGCCAGCAGCTTATCAGGGACCAGTGCTAGCACAGATACGCAGTATTTT. Its protein product is CASSLSGTSASTDTQYF.

This rearrangement joins TRBV11-1 to TRBJ1-4; D possibly corresponds to TRBD1 (5 bases). Trimming took off 5 bases at V and 4 bases at J, with 17 bases between the two ends. CDR3 length: 16 amino acids. The germline V gene has CDR1 SGHAT and CDR2 FQDESV (reference sequence). The CDR3 bases are TGTGCCAGCAGCCGCCTCTCCGGGGGTGGTAATGAAAAACTGTTTTTT. This codes for CASSRLSGGGNEKLFF.

This clonotype was seen more than once but under ten times. V and J are TRBV7-2 and TRBJ1-5; the match to TRBD1 covers 10 bases. The J segment lost 0 bases and the V segment lost 3 bases, leaving 5 bases of the junction unmatched. CDR1 SGHTA and CDR2 FQGNSA come from the germline V gene. The CDR3 sequence is 17 residues long. CDR3 sequence: CASSLGQGLYSNQPQHF. The CDR3, as DNA: TGTGCCAGCAGCTTGGGACAGGGGCTCTATAGCAATCAGCCCCAGCATTTT.

This clonotype was counted many times. CDR3 nucleotides: TGTGCCAGCAGTCTAGCGGGTGACTCCTACAATGAGCAGTTCTTC. Amino acids: CASSLAGDSYNEQFF. The rearrangement joins TRBV6-1 to TRBJ2-1, with TRBD2 matching 8 bases. The CDR3 loop spans 15 amino acids. CDR1 and CDR2 (germline): MNHNS, SASEGT. V lost 5 bases, J lost 0 bases, and 3 bases stayed unmatched.

Many counts were recorded for this clonotype. The rearrangement links TRBV27 to TRBJ1-5; a weak D match, TRBD1 (5 bases). Germline CDR1 reads MNHEY; CDR2 reads SMNVEV (reference sequence). V shed 5 bases and J shed 3 bases, with 14 bases lying between them. This CDR3 is built from 15 residues. Here the CDR3 reads CASSDATAPNQPQHF. Here the CDR3 DNA reads TGTGCCAGCAGTGACGCGACAGCGCCCAATCAGCCCCAGCATTTT.

This chain uses TRBV19 with TRBJ2-1; possibly TRBD2 for D (5 bases). The length of the CDR3 is 15 residues. Trimming stripped 3 bases from V and 3 bases from J, with 12 bases between. Germline lookup yields CDR1 LNHDA and CDR2 SQIVND (reference sequence). The CDR3 DNA reads as TGTGCCAGTAGTATCCCCCGGGGAAACTACAATGAGCAGTTCTTC. Its protein is CASSIPRGNYNEQFF.

V is TRBV19 and J is TRBJ2-7, with 9 nucleotides matching TRBD2. Trimming took 2 bases from V and 2 from J; bases not matched to a gene: 7. Germline V gene data show CDR1 as LNHDA and CDR2 as SQIVND (reference sequence). The CDR3 covers 16 residues. CDR3 in amino acids: CASSIIRASGTYEQYF. The CDR3, as DNA: TGTGCCAGTAGTATAATTAGGGCTAGCGGGACCTACGAGCAGTACTTC.

The chain couples TRBV7-9 to TRBJ2-1; 12 bases agree with TRBD2. Trimming cost V 4 bases and J 7 bases; bases outside gene matches: 8. Germline V gene lookup returns CDR1 SEHNR and CDR2 FQNEAQ (reference sequence). CDR3 size: 16 residues. Here the CDR3 DNA reads TGTGCCAGCAGCTACTATGCGACTAGCGGGGGTAATGAGCAGTTCTTC. Translating gives CASSYYATSGGNEQFF.

The table lists this clonotype with many counts. The V call is TRBV29-1, the J call TRBJ2-1, with D possibly TRBD1 on 6 matching bases. There are 16 residues in the CDR3. The V and J ends lost 1 base and 1 base respectively, with 14 bases between them. Germline CDR1 SQVTM, CDR2 ANQGSEA. The CDR3 DNA is TGCAGCGTTGAAGGCAGGGGAAAATATTCCTACAATGAGCAGTTCTTC. It encodes CSVEGRGKYSYNEQFF.